One and the same sample provided the 19 T cell receptor beta chains below, sequenced in a study of shared clonotypes between healthy human individuals. As defined, naive CD8 cells were CD45RO-negative and positively selected for CCR7, with terminally differentiated effector memory CD45RA+ cells excluded. Profiling relied on immunoSEQ multiplex PCR, and the TCRdb table lists in-frame clones only, not all of them. This table holds 1.5 million to 2.5 million clones, just under 95% found once. The sample comprised naive CD8+ T cells sorted from blood. The receptors derive from a man younger than 35 in good health.

This chain links TRBV6-1 with TRBJ1-6; D not certain. The CDR3 covers 19 residues. CDR1 is MNHNS and CDR2 is SASEGT in the germline V gene. V was shortened by 2 bases and J by 6 bases, with 23 bases between the two germline ends. The CDR3 sequence is CASSESRTGTLSVNSPLHF. As DNA, the CDR3 is TGTGCCAGCAGTGAATCCCGGACGGGTACTCTGAGCGTTAATTCACCCCTCCACTTT.

This clone has only a few counts. The rearrangement joins TRBV30 to TRBJ1-6; weak D call: TRBD1 (5 bases). V was shortened by 0 bases and J by 11 bases, with 17 bases between the two germline ends. CDR3 length: 15 residues. CDR1 is GTSNPN and CDR2 is SVGIG in the germline V gene (reference sequence). The CDR3 DNA follows: TGTGCCTGGAGTGTACTGGGGGTCGCGGAGGCACCCCTCCACTTT. Translating gives CAWSVLGVAEAPLHF.

The CDR3 protein is CASSSRGIANYGYTF. CDR3 sequence (DNA): TGTGCCAGCAGCTCCAGGGGAATAGCTAACTATGGCTACACCTTC. This rearrangement joins TRBV13 to TRBJ1-2, with TRBD1 as a possible D gene (6 bases). The germline V gene encodes CDR1 PRHDT and CDR2 FYEKMQ (reference sequence). V was pared by 4 bases and J by 0 bases, with 12 bases between. The CDR3 sequence is 15 residues long.

The J gene is TRBJ1-5, the V gene TRBV19, with 9 nucleotides matching TRBD1. V shed 5 bases, J shed 5 bases, and the junction held 10 bases outside the gene matches. CDR3 length equals 16 residues. CDR1 is LNHDA, CDR2 SQIVND, per germline (reference sequence). The CDR3 reads CASSFPQGARDQPQHF. The CDR3 nucleotides read TGTGCCAGTAGTTTTCCACAGGGGGCTCGGGATCAGCCCCAGCATTTT.

V gene TRBV5-6 combines with J gene TRBJ2-1; TRBD1 matches at 7 bases. V was pared by 2 bases and J by 10 bases, with 6 bases of the junction left unmatched. The germline CDR1 and CDR2 sequences are SGHDT and YYEEEE. The CDR3 is 13 residues long. The CDR3, as DNA: TGTGCCAGCAGCTTACAGGGGTACGGAGAGCAGTTCTTC. Translated: CASSLQGYGEQFF.

Note on this clone: This CDR3 is also generated by other DNA sequences in the sample. The chain has TRBV9 and TRBJ2-2; TRBD2 aligns across 7 bases. After removal of 2 bases from V and 1 base from J, the junction contained 2 bases not matched to a gene. The CDR3 is 15 residues long. Germline V gene data show CDR1 as SGDLS and CDR2 as YYNGEE. The CDR3 loop reads CASSVAGVNTGELFF. DNA for the CDR3: TGTGCCAGCAGCGTGGCGGGGGTGAACACCGGGGAGCTGTTTTTT. Drawing the rest from reference TRBV9 and TRBJ2-2, the complete variable domain is DSGVTQTPKHLITATGQRVTLRCSPRSGDLSVYWYQQSLDQGLQFLIQYYNGEERAKGNILERFSAQQFPDLHSELNLSSLELGDSALYFCASSVAGVNTGELFFGEGSRLTVL.

This clone was seen only a few times. The chain uses TRBV30 and TRBJ1-1; D call uncertain. The germline V and J ends were trimmed by 3 bases and 1 base, with 9 bases remaining between them. The CDR3 is 13 amino acids. Germline lookup yields CDR1 GTSNPN and CDR2 SVGIG (reference sequence). CDR3 protein: CAWSASGNTEAFF. Written as DNA, the CDR3 is TGTGCCTGGAGCGCTAGCGGGAACACTGAAGCTTTCTTT.

The CDR3: CSVEGTDYNTEAFF. The CDR3 DNA sequence: TGCAGCGTTGAGGGGACAGATTATAACACTGAAGCTTTCTTT. J is TRBJ1-1 and V is TRBV29-1; 7 bases fit TRBD1. V shed 3 bases, J shed 2 bases, and the junction held 6 bases outside the gene matches. This CDR3 has 14 residues. Germline values: CDR1 SQVTM, CDR2 ANQGSEA.

The chain is built from TRBV5-1 and TRBJ2-7; no clear D gene. CDR3 length: 15 residues. V was shortened by 0 bases and J by 0 bases, with 10 bases between the two germline ends. Germline CDR1 is SGHRS and CDR2 is YFSETQ. This CDR3 is CASSLARTNSYEQYF. CDR3 DNA sequence: TGCGCCAGCAGCTTGGCCAGGACGAACTCCTACGAGCAGTACTTC.

The V and J genes are TRBV5-1 and TRBJ2-5; 14 positions match TRBD2. The CDR3 totals 16 residues. Germline V CDR1 and CDR2: SGHRS, YFSETQ. Trimming removed 2 bases from V and 4 bases from J; junction bases left unmatched: 4. The CDR3 protein is CASSLGLAGGIETQYF. DNA of the CDR3: TGCGCCAGCAGCTTAGGACTAGCGGGAGGTATAGAGACCCAGTACTTC.

The genes are TRBV9 and TRBJ2-6; TRBD2 matches at 8 bases. The CDR3 is 20 residues long. Germline V CDR1 and CDR2: SGDLS, YYNGEE. With V trimmed by 4 bases and J by 0 bases, 15 bases remained unmatched. In DNA, the CDR3 is TGTGCCAGCAGCCCTACCCCACGGGGGGGGGTCTCCTCTGGGGCCAACGTCCTGACTTTC. Translating it yields CASSPTPRGGVSSGANVLTF.

The chain uses TRBV27 and TRBJ2-7; the match to TRBD2 covers 7 bases. The CDR3 sequence is 15 residues long. Germline assignment: CDR1 MNHEY and CDR2 SMNVEV (reference sequence). V dropped 0 bases and J dropped 4; count of bases not matched to a gene: 6. This CDR3 is CASSLSGRERYEQYF. The CDR3 region has the DNA TGTGCCAGCAGTTTATCTGGGCGGGAGAGGTACGAGCAGTACTTC.

The chain combines TRBV28 with TRBJ1-6; possibly TRBD1 for D (6 bases). V was clipped by 5 bases and J by 5 bases, with 10 bases between them. The CDR3 has 14 amino acids. Germline V gene lookup returns CDR1 MDHEN and CDR2 SYDVKM. As DNA, the CDR3 is TGTGCCAGCAGTGGGGGGCCAAATAATTCACCCCTCCACTTT. It is translated as CASSGGPNNSPLHF.

The chain couples TRBV27 to TRBJ1-2, with 7 bases fitting TRBD1. This CDR3 is 16 amino acids long. Germline CDR1 is MNHEY and CDR2 is SMNVEV (reference sequence). V shed 5 bases and J 4 bases; nucleotides not matched to a gene: 13. CDR3 coding DNA: TGTGCCAGCAGTCCTAGGATAGGGGACAGAGTCTATGGCTACACCTTC. This gives the protein CASSPRIGDRVYGYTF.

J is TRBJ2-2 and V is TRBV4-1, with 10 bases aligning to TRBD2. Germline V lookup: CDR1 MGHRA, CDR2 YSYEKL. Germline trimming cut 3 bases from V and 3 bases from J; bases unmatched to any gene: 1. The CDR3 has 15 amino acids. CDR3 nucleotides: TGCGCCAGCAGCCATCTAGCGGGAGACACCGGGGAGCTGTTTTTT. The encoded protein is CASSHLAGDTGELFF.

This clone was seen just once. The chain is built from TRBV27 and TRBJ2-6; no firm D call. Trimming took 6 bases from V and 2 from J, leaving 5 bases between them. Germline V gives CDR1 MNHEY, CDR2 SMNVEV (reference sequence). The length of the CDR3 is 13 residues. CDR3 in amino acids: CASRAAGANVLTF. CDR3 DNA sequence: TGTGCCAGCAGGGCGGCTGGGGCCAACGTCCTGACTTTC.

The V and J genes are TRBV18 and TRBJ2-7; 7 nucleotides match TRBD2. The CDR3 extends over 15 amino acids. V lost 4 bases and J lost 3; bases outside the gene matches: 9. Germline CDR1 and CDR2: KGHSH and LQKENI. This CDR3 reads CASSHFERDYYEQYF. In DNA form, the CDR3 reads TGTGCCAGCTCACACTTTGAGCGGGACTACTACGAGCAGTACTTC.

With regard to this clone: Other DNA sequences in the same sample also yield this CDR3. CDR3 bases: TGTGCCAGCAGTTTTGCAGGCCCCTACGAGCAGTACTTC. It yields the protein CASSFAGPYEQYF. The chain uses TRBV28 and TRBJ2-7, with D hard to call. Germline CDR1 MDHEN, CDR2 SYDVKM. The length of the CDR3 is 13 residues. Trimming took 3 bases from V and 2 from J, leaving 8 bases between them. Full variable domain (missing parts from reference TRBV28 and TRBJ2-7): DVKVTQSSRYLVKRTGEKVFLECVQDMDHENMFWYRQDPGLGLRLIYFSYDVKMKEKGDIPEGYSVSREKKERFSLILESASTNQTSMYLCASSFAGPYEQYFGPGTRLTVT.

V gene TRBV2 combines with J gene TRBJ2-1; TRBD2 matches 8 bases. This CDR3 has 11 amino acids. Germline CDR1 is SNHLY and CDR2 is FYNNEI. The junction had 5 bases not matched to a gene; V was cut back by 4 bases and J by 15 bases. The CDR3 spells CASSGAGGAFF. The CDR3 DNA follows: TGTGCCAGCAGTGGCGCCGGGGGGGCGTTCTTC.